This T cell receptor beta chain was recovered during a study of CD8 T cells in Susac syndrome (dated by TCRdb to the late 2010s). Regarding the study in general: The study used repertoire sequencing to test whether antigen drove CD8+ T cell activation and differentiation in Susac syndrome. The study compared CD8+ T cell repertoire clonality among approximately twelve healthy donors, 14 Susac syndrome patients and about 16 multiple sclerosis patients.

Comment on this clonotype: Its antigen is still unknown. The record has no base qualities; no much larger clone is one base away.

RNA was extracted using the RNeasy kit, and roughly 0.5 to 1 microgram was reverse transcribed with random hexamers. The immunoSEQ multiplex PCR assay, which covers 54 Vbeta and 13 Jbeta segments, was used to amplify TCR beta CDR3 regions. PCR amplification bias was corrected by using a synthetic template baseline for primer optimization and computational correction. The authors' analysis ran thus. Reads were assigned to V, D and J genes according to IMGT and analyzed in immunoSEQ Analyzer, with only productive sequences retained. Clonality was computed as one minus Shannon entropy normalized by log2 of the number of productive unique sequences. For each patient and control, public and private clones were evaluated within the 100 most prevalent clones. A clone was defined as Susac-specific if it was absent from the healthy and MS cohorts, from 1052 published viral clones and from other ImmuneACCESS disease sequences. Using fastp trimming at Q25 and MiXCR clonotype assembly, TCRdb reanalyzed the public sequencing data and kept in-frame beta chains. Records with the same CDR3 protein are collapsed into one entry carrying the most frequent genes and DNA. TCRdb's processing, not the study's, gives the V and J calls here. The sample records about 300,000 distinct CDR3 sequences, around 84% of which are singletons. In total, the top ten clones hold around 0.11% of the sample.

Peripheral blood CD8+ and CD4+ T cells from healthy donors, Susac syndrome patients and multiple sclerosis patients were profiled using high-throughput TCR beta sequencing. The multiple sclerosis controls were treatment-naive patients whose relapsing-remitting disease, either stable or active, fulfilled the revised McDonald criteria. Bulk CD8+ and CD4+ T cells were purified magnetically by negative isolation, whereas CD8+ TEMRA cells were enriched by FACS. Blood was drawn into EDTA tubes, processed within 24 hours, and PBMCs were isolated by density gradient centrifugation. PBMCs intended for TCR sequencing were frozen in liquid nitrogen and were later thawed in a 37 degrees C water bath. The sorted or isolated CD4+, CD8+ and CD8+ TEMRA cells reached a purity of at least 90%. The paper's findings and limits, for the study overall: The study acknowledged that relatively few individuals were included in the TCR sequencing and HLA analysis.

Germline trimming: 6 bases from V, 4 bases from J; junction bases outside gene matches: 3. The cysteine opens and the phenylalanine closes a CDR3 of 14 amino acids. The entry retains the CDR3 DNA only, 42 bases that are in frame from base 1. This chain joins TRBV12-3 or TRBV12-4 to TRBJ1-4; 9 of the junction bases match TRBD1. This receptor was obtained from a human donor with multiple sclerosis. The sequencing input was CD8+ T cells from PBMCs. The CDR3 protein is CASSLTGGNEKLFF. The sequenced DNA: TGTGCCAGCAGCCTGACAGGGGGTAATGAAAAACTGTTTTTT.